What follows are 8 T cell receptor beta chains derived from one specimen sequenced in a study of cytomegalovirus exposure and HLA in healthy donors. The PCR was carried out with 60 Vbeta primers and 13 Jbeta primers. Profiling relied on immunoSEQ multiplex PCR, and the TCRdb table lists in-frame clones only, not all of them. The sample shows around 65,000 clones, less than 90% of them seen only once. What was sequenced was PBMCs. The origin of the receptors is a female donor in good health and CMV-seronegative.

In its sample, this clone was seen a few times. CDR3 DNA sequence: TGTGCCAGCAGCGAACAGGTGTTTAATGGCTACACCTTC. This translates into CASSEQVFNGYTF. J is TRBJ1-2 and V is TRBV2; the D gene is possibly TRBD1 (5 bases). Deletions cut 6 bases from V and 6 bases from J, with 14 bases between. CDR3 length: 13 amino acids. The germline CDR1 and CDR2 sequences are SNHLY and FYNNEI.

This clone was counted a single time. V gene TRBV6-1 combines with J gene TRBJ1-5; unclear D gene. Deletions cut 6 bases from V and 3 bases from J, with 12 bases between. This CDR3 comprises 14 residues. CDR1 is MNHNS, CDR2 SASEGT, per germline. The CDR3 coding sequence is TGTGCCAGCAGAACAGTGCAGGTCAATCAGCCCCAGCATTTT. It codes for CASRTVQVNQPQHF.

This chain uses TRBV2 with TRBJ2-3; D remains ambiguous. The length of the CDR3 is 13 residues. V lost 4 bases and J lost 1, with 6 bases in between. The germline gives CDR1 SNHLY, CDR2 FYNNEI. CDR3 amino acids: CASSAQGTDTQYF. CDR3 nucleotide sequence: TGTGCCAGCAGTGCGCAGGGCACAGATACGCAGTATTTT.

The V gene is TRBV27, the J gene TRBJ2-3, with 13 nucleotides matching TRBD2. The CDR3 runs 15 residues. Germline CDR1 MNHEY, CDR2 SMNVEV (reference sequence). Trimming took 5 bases from V and 6 from J; bases not matched to a gene: 5. This CDR3 is CASSLKTSGGDTQYF. CDR3 DNA sequence: TGTGCCAGCAGTCTTAAGACTAGCGGGGGGGATACGCAGTATTTT.

The V and J genes are TRBV7-9 and TRBJ2-1; possible D gene TRBD1, 6 bases. V dropped 5 bases and J dropped 5 bases, with 13 bases sitting between them. Germline CDR1 reads SEHNR; CDR2 reads FQNEAQ (reference sequence). CDR3 length equals 14 residues. The CDR3 sequence is CASSGGPGNNEQFF. CDR3 in DNA: TGTGCCAGCAGCGGGGGCCCCGGGAACAATGAGCAGTTCTTC.

The chain recombines TRBV30 with TRBJ1-1; D possibly corresponds to TRBD1 (5 bases). Germline CDR1 GTSNPN, CDR2 SVGIG (reference sequence). The CDR3 is made up of 12 amino acids. The V end was cut by 5 bases, the J end by 4 bases, with 11 bases between. The CDR3 DNA reads as TGTGCCTGGGGTAGAAGGGGCACTGAAGCTTTCTTT. This sequence encodes CAWGRRGTEAFF.

This clone was found once. The V and J genes are TRBV4-1 and TRBJ2-1, with 9 bases that match TRBD1. CDR3 length: 17 residues. After removal of 3 bases from V and 8 bases from J, the junction contained 14 bases not matched to a gene. In germline, CDR1 is MGHRA, CDR2 YSYEKL. CDR3 sequence (DNA): TGCGCCAGCAGCCATTCGCCACCGGGACAGGGTCTCGATGAGCAGTTCTTC. This translates into CASSHSPPGQGLDEQFF.

The V call is TRBV7-9, the J call TRBJ2-3; D is undetermined. V lost 5 bases to trimming and J lost 6 bases, with 12 bases between them. Germline V gives CDR1 SEHNR, CDR2 FQNEAQ (reference sequence). This CDR3 has 13 amino acids. CDR3 in amino acids: CASSPSAWDTQYF. The CDR3 coding sequence is TGTGCCAGCAGCCCTTCCGCGTGGGATACGCAGTATTTT.